This T cell receptor beta chain was identified during a study of tumor and adjacent non-tumor tissue in lung cancer. V was shortened by 0 bases and J by 13 bases, with 16 bases between the two germline ends. This CDR3 region has 13 residues. Germline CDR1 WNHNN, CDR2 SYGVQD (reference sequence). A modified ARM-PCR protocol with three rounds of nested PCR amplified TCRbeta. A single record per CDR3 protein comes from TCRdb applying MiXCR to the multiplex PCR reads. The sample contains some 66,000 distinct CDR3 sequences, roughly two thirds of which appear only once. No cell sorting was done before RNA was extracted from the tissue. Distant lung tissue was collected more than 3 cm away from the tumor edge.

The sequenced sample was distant non-tumor lung tissue. The chain links TRBV10-1 to TRBJ2-7; D is unresolved. The TCR comes from a man between 70 and 80 years old with non-small cell lung cancer. CDR3 loop: CASSESGSYVHYF. The CDR3 DNA sequence: TGCGCCAGCAGTGAGTCAGGCTCCTACGTGCACTACTTC.